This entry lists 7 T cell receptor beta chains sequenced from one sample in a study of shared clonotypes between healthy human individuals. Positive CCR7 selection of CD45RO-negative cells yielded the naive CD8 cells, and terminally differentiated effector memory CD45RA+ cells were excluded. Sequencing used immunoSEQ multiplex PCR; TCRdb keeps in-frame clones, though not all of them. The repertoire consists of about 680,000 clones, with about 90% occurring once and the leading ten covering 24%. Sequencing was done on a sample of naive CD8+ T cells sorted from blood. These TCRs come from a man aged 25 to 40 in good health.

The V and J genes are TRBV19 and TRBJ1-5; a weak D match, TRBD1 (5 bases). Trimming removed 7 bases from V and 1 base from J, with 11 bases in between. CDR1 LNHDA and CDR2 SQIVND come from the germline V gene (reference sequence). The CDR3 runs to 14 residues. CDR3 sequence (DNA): TGTGCCAGTAAAGTCCGGGACAGCAATCAGCCCCAGCATTTT. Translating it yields CASKVRDSNQPQHF.

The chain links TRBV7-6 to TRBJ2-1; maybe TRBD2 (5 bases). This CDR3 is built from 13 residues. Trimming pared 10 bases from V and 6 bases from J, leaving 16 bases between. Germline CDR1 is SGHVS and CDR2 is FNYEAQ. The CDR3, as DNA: TGTGCCACCACACTTTTGGGAGTCAATGAGCAGTTCTTC. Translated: CATTLLGVNEQFF. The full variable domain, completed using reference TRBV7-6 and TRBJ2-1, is GAGVSQSPRYKVTKRGQDVALRCDPISGHVSLYWYRQALGQGPEFLTYFNYEAQQDKSGLPNDRFSAERPEGSISTLTIQRTEQRDSAMYRCATTLLGVNEQFFGPGTRLTVL.

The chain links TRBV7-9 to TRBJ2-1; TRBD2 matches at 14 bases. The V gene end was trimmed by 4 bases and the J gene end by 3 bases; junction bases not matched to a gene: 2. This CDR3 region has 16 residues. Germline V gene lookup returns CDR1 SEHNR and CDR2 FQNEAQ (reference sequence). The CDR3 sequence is CASSSGLAGVYNEQFF. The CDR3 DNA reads TGTGCCAGCAGCTCGGGACTAGCGGGAGTCTACAATGAGCAGTTCTTC.

The CDR3 nucleotides read TGTGCCCGGGACAGTGGGCTTACAGGGGCGGATGATAGCGAGCAGTACTTC. This gives the protein CARDSGLTGADDSEQYF. The chain combines TRBV30 with TRBJ2-7; 7 nucleotides align to TRBD1. From germline, CDR1 is GTSNPN and CDR2 SVGIG (reference sequence). The CDR3 length is 17 residues. The V segment lost 8 bases and the J segment 6 bases; nucleotides outside the gene matches: 25.

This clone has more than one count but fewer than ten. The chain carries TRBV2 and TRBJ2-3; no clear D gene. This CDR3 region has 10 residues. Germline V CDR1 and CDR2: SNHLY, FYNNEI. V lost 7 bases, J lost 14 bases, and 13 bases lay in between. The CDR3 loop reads CASIGPQGYF. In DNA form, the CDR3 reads TGTGCCAGCATTGGTCCTCAAGGGTATTTT.

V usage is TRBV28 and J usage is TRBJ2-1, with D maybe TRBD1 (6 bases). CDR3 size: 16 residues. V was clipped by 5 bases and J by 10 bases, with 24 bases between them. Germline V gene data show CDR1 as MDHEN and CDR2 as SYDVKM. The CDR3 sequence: CASSQTGFSPNEEQFF. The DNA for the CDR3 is TGTGCCAGCAGTCAAACAGGGTTCTCTCCCAATGAAGAGCAGTTCTTC.

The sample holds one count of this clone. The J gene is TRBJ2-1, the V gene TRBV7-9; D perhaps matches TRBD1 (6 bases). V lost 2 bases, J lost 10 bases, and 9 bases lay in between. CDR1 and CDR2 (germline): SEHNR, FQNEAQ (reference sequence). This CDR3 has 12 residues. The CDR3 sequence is CASSLSRGEQFF. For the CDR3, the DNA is TGTGCCAGCAGCTTATCCAGGGGAGAGCAGTTCTTC.